This entry is about one T cell receptor (beta chain). The CDR3 runs 15 residues. V shed 6 bases and J shed 0 bases, with 12 bases lying between them. CDR1 is MNHNS and CDR2 is SASEGT in the germline V gene. cDNA came from 0.5 to 1 ug RNA primed by random hexamers. Coverage of TCR beta CDR3 amplification by immunoSEQ multiplex PCR extended to 54 Vbeta and 13 Jbeta. TCRdb re-called the immunoSEQ multiplex PCR reads through MiXCR, storing one row per CDR3 protein. Here the sample spans 150,000 to 200,000 distinct CDR3 sequences, 90% to 95% being singletons. This entry is derived from a study of CD8 T cells in Susac syndrome.

The source material was CD4+ T cells from PBMCs. This clonotype originated in a human donor in good health. This sequence joins TRBV6-1 and TRBJ1-5; weak D call: TRBD1 (5 bases). In DNA, the CDR3 is TGTGCCAGCAGCGGCGGGACGGATAGCAATCAGCCCCAGCATTTT. Its protein product is CASSGGTDSNQPQHF.